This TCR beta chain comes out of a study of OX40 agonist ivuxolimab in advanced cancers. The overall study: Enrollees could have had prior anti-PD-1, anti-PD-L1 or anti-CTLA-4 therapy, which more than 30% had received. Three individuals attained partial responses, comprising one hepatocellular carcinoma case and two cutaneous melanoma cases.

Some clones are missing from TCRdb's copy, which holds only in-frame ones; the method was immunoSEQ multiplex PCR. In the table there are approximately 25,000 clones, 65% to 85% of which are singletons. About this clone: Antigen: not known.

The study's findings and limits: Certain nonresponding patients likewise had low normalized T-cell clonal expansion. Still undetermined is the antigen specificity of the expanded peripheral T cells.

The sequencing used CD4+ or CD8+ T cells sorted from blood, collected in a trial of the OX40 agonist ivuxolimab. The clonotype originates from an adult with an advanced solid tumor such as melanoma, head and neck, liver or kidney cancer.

CDR3: CASSSGLGFSTDTQYF. CDR3 in DNA: TGTGCCAGCAGCTCCGGACTAGGGTTTAGCACAGATACGCAGTATTTT. The chain recombines TRBV7-3 with TRBJ2-3; TRBD2 matches 7 bases. J lost 0 bases, V lost 4 bases, and 7 bases had no gene match. In germline, CDR1 is SGHTA, CDR2 FQGTGA. The CDR3 contains 16 residues.